These 21 T cell receptor beta chains were all obtained from the same sample, sequenced in a study of blood T cell repertoires in COVID-19. The protocol was immunoSEQ multiplex PCR, while the TCRdb copy is restricted to in-frame clones and leaves out a portion. The sample includes around 220,000 clones, approximately 90% of them seen just once. Sample: peripheral blood. Receptor source: a man aged 50-59 years with acute or convalescent COVID-19.

This rearrangement joins TRBV27 to TRBJ1-2; D possibly corresponds to TRBD1 (6 bases). The germline V gene has CDR1 MNHEY and CDR2 SMNVEV (reference sequence). The CDR3 has 12 residues. Between the trimmed V and J ends, which lost 3 bases and 8 bases, there was a span of 10 bases. CDR3 DNA: TGTGCCAGCAGTTTCCAGGGGAGCGGCTACACCTTC. Its protein is CASSFQGSGYTF.

CDR3 protein: CATSSIQGSYGYTF. For the CDR3, the DNA is TGTGCCACCAGCAGTATCCAGGGATCGTATGGCTACACCTTC. V is TRBV15 and J is TRBJ1-2, with D possibly TRBD1 on 5 matching bases. Germline assignment: CDR1 LNHNV and CDR2 YYDKDF (reference sequence). The CDR3 spans 14 residues. Trimming removed 3 bases at V and 5 bases at J, with 13 bases between.

The chain employs TRBV27 and TRBJ2-1; 8 nucleotides match TRBD1. Germline CDR1 is MNHEY and CDR2 is SMNVEV (reference sequence). CDR3 length: 12 amino acids. The trim removed 5 bases at V and 9 bases at J, leaving 3 bases unmatched. For the CDR3, the DNA is TGTGCCAGCAGTCTAGGGACAGGTGAGCAGTTCTTC. This gives the protein CASSLGTGEQFF.

V gene TRBV19 combines with J gene TRBJ2-1; 9 bases line up with TRBD1. CDR1 LNHDA and CDR2 SQIVND come from the germline V gene (reference sequence). The trim removed 8 bases at V and 9 bases at J, leaving 5 bases unmatched. CDR3 length equals 12 residues. CDR3 bases: TGTGCCAGTCAAACAGGGGGCAGTGAGCAGTTCTTC. This encodes CASQTGGSEQFF.

This chain connects TRBV9 to TRBJ1-1; TRBD1 agrees at 8 bases. Germline assignment: CDR1 SGDLS and CDR2 YYNGEE. The CDR3 is made up of 13 amino acids. V lost 3 bases and J lost 7; bases outside the gene matches: 5. The CDR3 loop is CASSAGQGHEAFF. CDR3 coding DNA: TGTGCCAGCAGCGCAGGACAGGGTCATGAAGCTTTCTTT.

The CDR3 here is CASSPGQPHSGNTIYF. CDR3 coding DNA: TGTGCCAGCTCACCGGGACAGCCCCACTCTGGAAACACCATATATTTT. This chain links TRBV18 with TRBJ1-3, with 7 bases aligning to TRBD1. The germline gives CDR1 KGHSH, CDR2 LQKENI. Trimming took 3 bases from V and 0 from J; bases not matched to a gene: 5. The CDR3 totals 16 residues.

V is TRBV2 and J is TRBJ1-1, with D unresolved. Germline values: CDR1 SNHLY, CDR2 FYNNEI. This CDR3 is 14 amino acids long. V was pared by 3 bases and J by 4 bases, with 12 bases between. The CDR3: CASSEWVRSTEAFF. CDR3 sequence (DNA): TGTGCCAGCAGTGAGTGGGTCAGGTCCACTGAAGCTTTCTTT.

Remarks on this clone: The same CDR3 is also encoded by other DNA sequences in this sample. The V and J genes are TRBV27 and TRBJ2-1, with 11 nucleotides matching TRBD2. Trimming at V came to 6 bases and at J to 4 bases, leaving 5 bases not matched to a gene. Germline CDR1 reads MNHEY; CDR2 reads SMNVEV (reference sequence). CDR3 length equals 15 residues. Here the CDR3 DNA reads TGTGCCAGCAGCTTAGCGGGGGGGCCTTACAATGAGCAGTTCTTC. Its translation is CASSLAGGPYNEQFF.

The genes are TRBV3-1 (or the pseudogene TRBV3-2) and TRBJ2-4, with TRBD2 as a possible D gene (7 bases). Germline CDR1 LGHDT, CDR2 YNNKEL (reference sequence). V lost 1 base and J 8 bases, leaving 18 bases between the germline ends. The CDR3 is 16 residues long. The CDR3 sequence: CASSQVYSGGGDIQYF. The CDR3 nucleotides read TGTGCCAGCAGCCAAGTCTACTCGGGGGGCGGGGACATTCAGTACTTC.

The rearrangement joins TRBV19 to TRBJ1-2; tentatively, D is TRBD1 (5 bases). Germline CDR1 LNHDA, CDR2 SQIVND (reference sequence). The V end was cut by 7 bases, the J end by 4 bases, with 19 bases between. CDR3 length equals 15 residues. The chain's CDR3 is CASKVGQGSSYGYTF. The CDR3 DNA sequence: TGTGCCAGTAAGGTCGGGCAGGGAAGTAGCTATGGCTACACCTTC. The full variable domain, completed using reference TRBV19 and TRBJ1-2, is DGGITQSPKYLFRKEGQNVTLSCEQNLNHDAMYWYRQDPGQGLRLIYYSQIVNDFQKGDIAEGYSVSREKKESFPLTVTSAQKNPTAFYLCASKVGQGSSYGYTFGSGTRLTVV.

The J gene is TRBJ2-5, the V gene TRBV5-1, with D unclear. This CDR3 comprises 12 residues. Trimming removed 5 bases at V and 5 bases at J, with 10 bases between. The germline V gene has CDR1 SGHRS and CDR2 YFSETQ. CDR3 region: CASRLESETQYF. CDR3 coding DNA: TGCGCCAGCAGACTTGAGTCCGAGACCCAGTACTTC.

The sample holds a few counts of this clone. The V gene is TRBV19, the J gene TRBJ1-2; perhaps TRBD1 as D (6 bases). Germline values: CDR1 LNHDA, CDR2 SQIVND (reference sequence). V was cut by 7 bases and J by 5 bases, with 14 bases left in between. The CDR3 is 13 amino acids. The CDR3 nucleotides read TGTGCCAGTACCAACGCAGGGGTGTATGGCTACACCTTC. Encoded protein: CASTNAGVYGYTF.

This sequence joins TRBV6-5 and TRBJ1-1; 11 bases match TRBD1. Germline V gene sequence: CDR1 MNHEY, CDR2 SVGAGI. V shed 6 bases, J shed 0 bases, and the junction held 3 bases outside the gene matches. CDR3 length: 15 amino acids. The CDR3, as DNA: TGTGCCAGCAGGAGGGACAGGGGGATGAACACTGAAGCTTTCTTT. It is translated as CASRRDRGMNTEAFF.

The V call is TRBV7-9, the J call TRBJ1-1; TRBD1 aligns across 8 bases. This CDR3 contains 16 residues. J gave up 4 bases and V 7 bases, and 14 bases lay outside the gene matches. From germline, CDR1 is SEHNR and CDR2 FQNEAQ (reference sequence). The CDR3 loop reads CASTNQGQASVTEAFF. CDR3 sequence (DNA): TGTGCCAGCACCAATCAGGGACAGGCCTCCGTCACTGAAGCTTTCTTT.

V usage is TRBV2 and J usage is TRBJ2-7; D possibly corresponds to TRBD1 (5 bases). CDR1 and CDR2 (germline): SNHLY, FYNNEI. The germline V and J ends were trimmed by 6 bases and 5 bases, with 14 bases remaining between them. The CDR3 totals 13 residues. The CDR3 here is CASSVVRANEQYF. DNA of the CDR3: TGTGCCAGCAGCGTGGTCAGGGCCAACGAGCAGTACTTC.

The chain carries TRBV7-9 and TRBJ1-5, with a tentative D call TRBD1 (5 bases). The germline V and J ends were trimmed by 1 base and 4 bases, with 11 bases remaining between them. This CDR3 spans 15 amino acids. CDR1 and CDR2 (germline): SEHNR, FQNEAQ (reference sequence). Written as DNA, the CDR3 is TGTGCCAGCAGCTTAGGATGGGGGGGGAATCAGCCCCAGCATTTT. Its translation is CASSLGWGGNQPQHF. Variable domain in full (rest from reference TRBV7-9 and TRBJ1-5): DTGVSQNPRHKITKRGQNVTFRCDPISEHNRLYWYRQTLGQGPEFLTYFQNEAQLEKSRLLSDRFSAERPKGSFSTLEIQRTEQGDSAMYLCASSLGWGGNQPQHFGDGTRLSIL.

This chain connects TRBV5-8 to TRBJ1-2; D possibly corresponds to TRBD1 (5 bases). This CDR3 is built from 13 residues. CDR1 is SGHTS and CDR2 is YDEGEE in the germline V gene. The ends were cut back, 1 base at V and 5 bases at J, with 9 bases in the middle. CDR3 residues: CASSLRGKYGYTF. CDR3 coding DNA: TGTGCCAGCAGCTTGCGGGGGAAGTATGGCTACACCTTC.

The chain employs TRBV18 and TRBJ2-7, with D perhaps TRBD2 (6 bases). The V gene's germline CDR1 is KGHSH and CDR2 LQKENI. This CDR3 comprises 15 residues. Trimming removed 3 bases from V and 0 bases from J, with 12 bases in between. The CDR3, as DNA: TGTGCCAGCTCACCTCGCGGGGATAGCTCCTACGAGCAGTACTTC. Translation gives CASSPRGDSSYEQYF.

This clone was detected once. The V gene is TRBV7-3, the J gene TRBJ2-1; 9 bases align to TRBD2. Looked up from germline, CDR1 is SGHTA and CDR2 is FQGTGA. CDR3 length: 15 amino acids. Losses at the gene ends were 5 bases for V and 2 bases for J; bases not matched to a gene: 4. This CDR3 is CASSTLAGPYNEQFF. The CDR3 DNA sequence: TGTGCCAGCAGCACCCTAGCGGGGCCCTACAATGAGCAGTTCTTC.

This chain links TRBV10-2 with TRBJ2-1, with 8 bases matching TRBD2. This CDR3 has 15 residues. J was trimmed by 5 bases and V by 3 bases; bases with no gene match: 6. Germline CDR1 and CDR2: WSHSY and SAAADI. The CDR3 coding sequence is TGCGCCAGCAGTGATTCCACTAGCGGACACAATGAGCAGTTCTTC. The encoded protein is CASSDSTSGHNEQFF.

This chain uses TRBV19 with TRBJ1-5; no reliable D call. Germline V gives CDR1 LNHDA, CDR2 SQIVND (reference sequence). This CDR3 has 13 amino acids. V lost 6 bases to trimming and J lost 2 bases, with 8 bases between them. The CDR3 is CASRGIRNQPQHF. CDR3 coding DNA: TGTGCCAGTAGGGGCATTCGCAATCAGCCCCAGCATTTT.